This TCR beta chain was documented in a study of regulatory T cells. Amplification used 52 TRBV primers and 13 TRBJ primers. Only in-frame clones appear in the TCRdb table, and some are missing; sequencing was by immunoSEQ multiplex PCR. The table includes around 30,000 clones, roughly 93% detected once. The study, taken as a whole, reports: In patients, unique TRB V-J pairs were restricted and V/J usage skewed, especially in Tregs. In CD3G-deficient patients, conventional CD4+ T cells were enriched for hydrophobic CDR3 residues at positions 6 and 7.

Regarding this clone: The target antigen is unknown.

Germline-derived CDR1 and CDR2 are MNHNS and SASEGT. V lost 3 bases and J lost 4; bases outside the gene matches: 9. The CDR3 loop spans 16 amino acids. Patients aged 2 to 39 years had fewer naive T cells. CD4+ T cells were divided by sorting: CD25-high CD127-low Tregs, CD25-low CD127-high conventional cells. Sequencing used conventional CD4+ T cells sorted from blood. This clonotype was sampled from a child aged 2-15 years with CD3G deficiency. This rearrangement joins TRBV6-1 to TRBJ2-3, with 8 nucleotides matching TRBD2. CDR3 sequence reads: CASSEQPGGASDTQYF. In nucleotides, the CDR3 is TGTGCCAGCAGTGAGCAACCGGGAGGGGCCTCAGATACGCAGTATTTT.